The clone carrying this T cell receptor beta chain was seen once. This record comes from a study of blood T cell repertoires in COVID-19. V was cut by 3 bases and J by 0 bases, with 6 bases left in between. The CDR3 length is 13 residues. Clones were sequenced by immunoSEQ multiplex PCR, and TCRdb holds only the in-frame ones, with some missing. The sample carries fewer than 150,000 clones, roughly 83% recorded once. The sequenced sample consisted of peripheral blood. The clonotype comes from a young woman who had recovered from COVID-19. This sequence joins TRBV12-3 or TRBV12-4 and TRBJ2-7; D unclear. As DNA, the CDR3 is TGTGCCAGCAGTTTGGGCAGCTCCTACGAGCAGTACTTC. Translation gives CASSLGSSYEQYF.